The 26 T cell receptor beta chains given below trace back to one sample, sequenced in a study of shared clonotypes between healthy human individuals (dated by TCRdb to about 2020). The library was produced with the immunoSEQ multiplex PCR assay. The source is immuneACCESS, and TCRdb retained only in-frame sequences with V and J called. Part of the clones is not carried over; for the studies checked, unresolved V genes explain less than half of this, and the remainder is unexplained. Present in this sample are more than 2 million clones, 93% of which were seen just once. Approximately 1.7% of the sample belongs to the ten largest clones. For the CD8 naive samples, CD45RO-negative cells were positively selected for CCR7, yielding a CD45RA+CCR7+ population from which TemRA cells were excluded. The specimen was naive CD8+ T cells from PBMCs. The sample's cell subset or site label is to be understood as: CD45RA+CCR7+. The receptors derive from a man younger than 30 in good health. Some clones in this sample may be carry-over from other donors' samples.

CDR3 sequence: CASRAYREAYEQYF. The CDR3 nucleotides read TGTGCCAGCAGGGCCTACAGGGAGGCCTACGAGCAGTACTTC. This chain links TRBV6-1 with TRBJ2-7, with D tentatively TRBD1 or TRBD2 (6 bases each). This CDR3 spans 14 amino acids. V was shortened by 6 bases and J by 2 bases, with 14 bases between the two germline ends. The germline gives CDR1 MNHNS, CDR2 SASEGT.

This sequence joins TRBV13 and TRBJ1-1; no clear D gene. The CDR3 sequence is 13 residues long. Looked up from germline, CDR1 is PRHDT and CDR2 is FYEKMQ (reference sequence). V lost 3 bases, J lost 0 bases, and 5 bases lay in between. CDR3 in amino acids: CASSFYMNTEAFF. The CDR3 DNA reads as TGTGCCAGCAGCTTCTACATGAACACTGAAGCTTTCTTT.

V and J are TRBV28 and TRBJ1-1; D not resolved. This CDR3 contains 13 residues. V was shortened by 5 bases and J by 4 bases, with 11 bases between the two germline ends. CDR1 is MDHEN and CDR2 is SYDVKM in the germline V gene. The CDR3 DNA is TGTGCCAGCAGTCCCACCATCGGCACTGAAGCTTTCTTT. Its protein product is CASSPTIGTEAFF.

This CDR3 is CASSEWGRSTGELFF. CDR3 nucleotide sequence: TGTGCCAGCAGTGAATGGGGAAGGTCCACCGGGGAGCTGTTTTTT. The rearrangement joins TRBV25-1 to TRBJ2-2; D unclear. The CDR3 runs 15 residues. V gave up 1 base and J gave up 4 bases, with 10 bases separating them. The germline CDR1 and CDR2 sequences are MGHDK and SYGVNS.

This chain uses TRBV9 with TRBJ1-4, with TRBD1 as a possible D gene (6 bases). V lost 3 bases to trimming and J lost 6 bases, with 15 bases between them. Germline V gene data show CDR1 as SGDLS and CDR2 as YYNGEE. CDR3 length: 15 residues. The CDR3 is CASSEGVMGYEKLFF. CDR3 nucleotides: TGTGCCAGCAGCGAGGGGGTTATGGGGTATGAAAAACTGTTTTTT.

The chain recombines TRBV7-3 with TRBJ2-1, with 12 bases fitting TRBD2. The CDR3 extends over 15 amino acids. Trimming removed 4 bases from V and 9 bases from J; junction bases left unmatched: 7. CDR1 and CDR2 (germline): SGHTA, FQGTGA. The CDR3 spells CASSSTSGRTSEQFF. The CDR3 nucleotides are TGTGCCAGCAGCTCCACTAGCGGGAGGACGAGTGAGCAGTTCTTC. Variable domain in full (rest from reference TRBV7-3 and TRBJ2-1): GAGVSQTPSNKVTEKGKYVELRCDPISGHTALYWYRQSLGQGPEFLIYFQGTGAADDSGLPNDRFFAVRPEGSVSTLKIQRTERGDSAVYLCASSSTSGRTSEQFFGPGTRLTVL.

CDR3 sequence (DNA): TGTGCCAGCAGTTCCAGGGGGGAAACACGCTATGGCTACACCTTC. Protein sequence: CASSSRGETRYGYTF. The chain uses TRBV27 and TRBJ1-2; 7 nucleotides match TRBD1. J lost 4 bases, V lost 4 bases, and 9 bases had no gene match. The CDR3 totals 15 residues. The germline V gene encodes CDR1 MNHEY and CDR2 SMNVEV (reference sequence).

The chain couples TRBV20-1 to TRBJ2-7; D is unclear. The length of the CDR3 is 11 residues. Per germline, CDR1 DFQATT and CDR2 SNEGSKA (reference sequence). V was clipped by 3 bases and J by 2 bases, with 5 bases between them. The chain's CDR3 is CSASGPYEQYF. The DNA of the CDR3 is TGCAGTGCTAGTGGCCCCTACGAGCAGTACTTC.

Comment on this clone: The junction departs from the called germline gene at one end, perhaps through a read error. CDR3 amino acids: CASSIDREGPREQYF. The CDR3 nucleotides are TGTGCCAGTAGCATAGACAGGGAGGGTCCTCGCGAGCAGTACTTC. V usage is TRBV19 and J usage is TRBJ2-7; D is tentatively TRBD1 or TRBD2 (7 bases each). The germline CDR1 and CDR2 sequences are LNHDA and SQIVND (reference sequence). CDR3 size: 15 residues.

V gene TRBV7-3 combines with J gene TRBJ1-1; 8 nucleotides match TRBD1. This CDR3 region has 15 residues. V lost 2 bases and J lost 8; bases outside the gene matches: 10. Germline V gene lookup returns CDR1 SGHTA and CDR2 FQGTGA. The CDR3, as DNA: TGTGCCAGCAGCTTACGACAGGGGCGAGGGACGGAAGCTTTCTTT. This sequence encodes CASSLRQGRGTEAFF.

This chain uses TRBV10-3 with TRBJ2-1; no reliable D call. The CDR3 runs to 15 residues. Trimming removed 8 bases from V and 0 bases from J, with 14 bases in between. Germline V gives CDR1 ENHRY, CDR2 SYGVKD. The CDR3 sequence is CAIAITLISYNEQFF. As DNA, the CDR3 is TGTGCCATCGCGATTACGCTCATCTCCTACAATGAGCAGTTCTTC.

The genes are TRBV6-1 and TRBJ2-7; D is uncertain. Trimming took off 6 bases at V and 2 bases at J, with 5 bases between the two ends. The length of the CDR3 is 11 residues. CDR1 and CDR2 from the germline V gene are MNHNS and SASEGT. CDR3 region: CASRAAYEQYF. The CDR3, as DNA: TGTGCCAGCAGGGCAGCCTACGAGCAGTACTTC.

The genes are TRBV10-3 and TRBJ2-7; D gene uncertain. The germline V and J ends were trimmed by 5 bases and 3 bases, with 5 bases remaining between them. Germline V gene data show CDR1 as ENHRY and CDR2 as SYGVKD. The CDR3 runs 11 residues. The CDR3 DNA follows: TGTGCCATCAGTCCGGGCTACGAGCAGTACTTC. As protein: CAISPGYEQYF.

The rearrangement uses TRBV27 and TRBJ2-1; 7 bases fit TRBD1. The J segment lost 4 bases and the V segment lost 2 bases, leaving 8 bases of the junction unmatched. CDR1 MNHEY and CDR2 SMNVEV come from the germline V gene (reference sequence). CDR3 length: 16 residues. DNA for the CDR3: TGTGCCAGCAGTTTAGCAATAGGGACAGCGTACAATGAGCAGTTCTTC. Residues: CASSLAIGTAYNEQFF.

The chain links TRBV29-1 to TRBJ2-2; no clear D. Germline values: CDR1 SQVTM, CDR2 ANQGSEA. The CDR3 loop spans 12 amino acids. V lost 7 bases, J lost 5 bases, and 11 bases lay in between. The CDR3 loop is CSAAMWTGELFF. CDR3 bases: TGCAGCGCTGCAATGTGGACCGGGGAGCTGTTTTTT.

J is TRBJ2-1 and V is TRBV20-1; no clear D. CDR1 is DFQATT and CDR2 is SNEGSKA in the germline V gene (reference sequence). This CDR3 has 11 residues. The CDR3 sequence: CRPFGEFQQFF. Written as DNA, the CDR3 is TGCCGTCCCTTCGGAGAATTTCAGCAGTTCTTC.

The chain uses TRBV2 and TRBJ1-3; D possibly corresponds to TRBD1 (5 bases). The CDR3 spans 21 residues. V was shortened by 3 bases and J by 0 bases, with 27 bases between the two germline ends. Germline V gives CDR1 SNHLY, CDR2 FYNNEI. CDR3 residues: CASSDRVLTGPVFSSGNTIYF. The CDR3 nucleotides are TGTGCCAGCAGTGATAGGGTTTTAACAGGCCCAGTTTTTAGCTCTGGAAACACCATATATTTT. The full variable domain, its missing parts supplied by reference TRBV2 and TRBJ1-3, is EPEVTQTPSHQVTQMGQEVILRCVPISNHLYFYWYRQILGQKVEFLVSFYNNEISEKSEIFDDQFSVERPDGSNFTLKIRSTKLEDSAMYFCASSDRVLTGPVFSSGNTIYFGEGSWLTVV.

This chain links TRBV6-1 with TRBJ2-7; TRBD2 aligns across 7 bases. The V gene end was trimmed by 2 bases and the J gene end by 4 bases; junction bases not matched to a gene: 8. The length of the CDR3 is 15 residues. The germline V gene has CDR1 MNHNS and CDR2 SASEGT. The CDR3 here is CASSERGSGPYEQYF. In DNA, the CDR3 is TGTGCCAGCAGTGAACGCGGGAGCGGGCCTTACGAGCAGTACTTC.

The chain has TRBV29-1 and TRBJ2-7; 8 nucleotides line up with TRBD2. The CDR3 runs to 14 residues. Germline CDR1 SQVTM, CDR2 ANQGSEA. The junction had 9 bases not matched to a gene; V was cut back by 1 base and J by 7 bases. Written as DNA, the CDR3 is TGCAGCGTTGAAGGCGGGGGGCGAATATCGGAGCAGTACTTC. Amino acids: CSVEGGGRISEQYF.

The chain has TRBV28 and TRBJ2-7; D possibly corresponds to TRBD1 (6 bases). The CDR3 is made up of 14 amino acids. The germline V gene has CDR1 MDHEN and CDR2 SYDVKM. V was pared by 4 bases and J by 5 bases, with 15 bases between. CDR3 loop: CASSWSGAPNEQYF. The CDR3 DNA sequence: TGTGCCAGCAGTTGGTCAGGGGCCCCCAACGAGCAGTACTTC.

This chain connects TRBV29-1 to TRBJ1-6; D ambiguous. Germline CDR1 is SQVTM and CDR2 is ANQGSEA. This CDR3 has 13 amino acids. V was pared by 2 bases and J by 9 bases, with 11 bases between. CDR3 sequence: CSVESGRGSPLHF. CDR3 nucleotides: TGCAGCGTTGAAAGCGGTCGTGGTTCACCCCTCCACTTT.

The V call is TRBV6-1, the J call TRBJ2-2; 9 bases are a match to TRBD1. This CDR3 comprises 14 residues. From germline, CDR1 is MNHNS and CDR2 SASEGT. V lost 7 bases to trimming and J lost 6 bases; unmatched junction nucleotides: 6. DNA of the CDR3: TGTGCCAGCACTCGGACAGGGGTGGCCGGGGAGCTGTTTTTT. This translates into CASTRTGVAGELFF.

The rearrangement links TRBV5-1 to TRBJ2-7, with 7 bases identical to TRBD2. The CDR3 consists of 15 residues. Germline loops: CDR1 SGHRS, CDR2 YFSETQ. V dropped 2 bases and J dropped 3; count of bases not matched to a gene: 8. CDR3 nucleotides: TGCGCCAGCAGCTTTAACCGGGAGGCAATCTACGAGCAGTACTTC. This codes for CASSFNREAIYEQYF.

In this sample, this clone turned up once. For the CDR3, the DNA is TGCGCCAGCAGCCAAGATGGGAAGGCGGAGACCCAGTACTTC. Amino acid sequence: CASSQDGKAETQYF. This rearrangement joins TRBV4-1 to TRBJ2-5; no clear D. V was pared by 0 bases and J by 5 bases, with 10 bases between. The CDR3 length is 14 residues. Per the germline V gene, CDR1 is MGHRA and CDR2 is YSYEKL.

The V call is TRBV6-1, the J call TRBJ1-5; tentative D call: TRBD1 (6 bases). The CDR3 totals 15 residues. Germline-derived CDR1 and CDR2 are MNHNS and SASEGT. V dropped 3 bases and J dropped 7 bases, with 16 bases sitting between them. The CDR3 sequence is CASSDAHARGQPQHF. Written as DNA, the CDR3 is TGTGCCAGCAGTGATGCTCACGCCAGGGGACAGCCCCAGCATTTT.

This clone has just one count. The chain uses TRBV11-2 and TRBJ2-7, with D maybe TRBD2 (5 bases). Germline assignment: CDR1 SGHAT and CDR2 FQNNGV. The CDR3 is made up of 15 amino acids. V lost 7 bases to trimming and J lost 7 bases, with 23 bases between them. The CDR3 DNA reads TGTGCCAGCACCCCCCCACGGACTCTGGCCCGAGAGCAGTACTTC. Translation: CASTPPRTLAREQYF. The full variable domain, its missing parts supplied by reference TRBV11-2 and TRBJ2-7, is EAGVAQSPRYKIIEKRQSVAFWCNPISGHATLYWYQQILGQGPKLLIQFQNNGVVDDSQLPKDRFSAERLKGVDSTLKIQPAKLEDSAVYLCASTPPRTLAREQYFGPGTRLTVT.